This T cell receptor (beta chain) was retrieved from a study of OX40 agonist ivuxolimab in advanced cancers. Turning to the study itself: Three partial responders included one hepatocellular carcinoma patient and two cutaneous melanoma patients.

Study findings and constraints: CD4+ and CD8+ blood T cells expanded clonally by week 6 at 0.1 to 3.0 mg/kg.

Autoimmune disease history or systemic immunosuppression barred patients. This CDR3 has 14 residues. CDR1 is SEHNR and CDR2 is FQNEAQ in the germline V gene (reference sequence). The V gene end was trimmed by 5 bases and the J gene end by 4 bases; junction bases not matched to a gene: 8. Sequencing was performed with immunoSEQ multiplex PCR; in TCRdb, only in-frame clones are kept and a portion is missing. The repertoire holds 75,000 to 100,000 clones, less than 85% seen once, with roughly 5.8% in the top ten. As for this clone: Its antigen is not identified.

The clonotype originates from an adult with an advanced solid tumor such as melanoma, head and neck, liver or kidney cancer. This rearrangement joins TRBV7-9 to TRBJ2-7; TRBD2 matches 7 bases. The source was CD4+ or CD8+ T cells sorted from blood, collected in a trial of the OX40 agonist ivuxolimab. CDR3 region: CASSLGGSRYEQYF. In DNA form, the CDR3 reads TGTGCCAGCAGCCTGGGGGGGAGTAGATACGAGCAGTACTTC.